This is a list of T cell receptor beta chains from one sample in a study of identical twins. MiXCR, run by TCRdb on the 5' RACE reads, gives a single entry per CDR3 protein. This table holds around 250,000 distinct CDR3 sequences, roughly 13% found once. These data are also associated with another study on yellow fever vaccine responses in identical twins.

The specimen sequenced was memory (CD45RO+) T cells sorted from blood. The source is a woman aged 18-30 years in good health. Each CDR3 is given with its conserved first and last residue. The D gene is left open where the match is weak. Rows may omit the clone size; those that give it use once, few, many or a size class.

TRBJ2-2,TRBV12-3/TRBV12-4,.,TRBD2,TGTGCCAGCAGTTTGGTAGCGGGAGAGACCGGGGAGCTGTTTTTT,CASSLVAGETGELFF
TRBJ2-5,TRBV12-3/TRBV12-4,.,.,TGTGCCAGCAGTTTAACCCGCGAAGCCGGGGGCCGCAAAACTTACCAAGAGACCCAGTACTTC,CASSLTREAGGRKTYQETQYF
TRBJ2-1,TRBV5-4,.,.,TGTGCCAGGAGCTTGGCCGTCCAGGGAGAGCAGTTCTTC,CARSLAVQGEQFF
TRBJ2-7,TRBV7-6,few,.,TGTGCCAGCAGCTTATCGACCGACAGGACCTACGAGCAGTACTTC,CASSLSTDRTYEQYF
TRBJ2-7,TRBV4-2,few,.,TGTGCCAGCAGCCAAGTTTTGGACCCCTCTCAGAACGAGCAGTACTTC,CASSQVLDPSQNEQYF
TRBJ2-5,TRBV30,few,TRBD2,TGTGCCTGGAGCCACTTAGCGGGAACAGTAGAGACCCAGTACTTC,CAWSHLAGTVETQYF
TRBJ1-5,TRBV11-3,many,.,TGTGCCAGCAGCTTCAGGAGCAATCAGCCCCAGCATTTT,CASSFRSNQPQHF
TRBJ1-2,TRBV7-9,.,TRBD1,TGTGCCAGCAGCCAAATTAAGGGGGCTGATGGCTACACCTTC,CASSQIKGADGYTF
TRBJ2-6,TRBV5-1,.,.,TGCGCCAGCAGCTTGGAGTTCTCTGGGGCCAACGTCCTGACTTTC,CASSLEFSGANVLTF
TRBJ1-3,TRBV9,.,TRBD1,TGTGCCAGCAGCGAGGACAGGAACTCTGGAAACACCATATATTTT,CASSEDRNSGNTIYF
TRBJ2-2,TRBV28,few,.,TGTGCCAGCAGTAGCAGGGCCACCGGGGAGCTGTTTTTT,CASSSRATGELFF
TRBJ1-5,TRBV7-9,many,.,TGTGCCAGCAGCCCTCCTCTCGAGGGGGATAGCAATCAGCCCCAGCATTTT,CASSPPLEGDSNQPQHF
TRBJ2-1,TRBV30,.,TRBD2,TGTGCCTGGTATAGCGGGGGATCCTACAATGAGCAGTTCTTC,CAWYSGGSYNEQFF
TRBJ2-4,TRBV5-1,.,.,TGCGCCAGCAGCGAACCCGAAGGGCCCAAAAACATTCAGTACTTC,CASSEPEGPKNIQYF
TRBJ2-5,TRBV18,many,.,TGTGCCAGCAGGACCGGAGGTGCGGAAGAGACCCAGTACTTC,CASRTGGAEETQYF
TRBJ2-1,TRBV5-1,.,.,TGCGCCAGCAACCAAGTTGGGAGCCTCCGTAGTAGGGAGCAGTTCTTC,CASNQVGSLRSREQFF
TRBJ1-1,TRBV6-4,.,.,TGTGCCAGCAGTGCCTCCCTAGGGACGGGGGTGGCTTTCTTT,CASSASLGTGVAFF
TRBJ1-5,TRBV5-1,.,.,TGCGCCAGCAGCTTGGCTCACCGGGGCGGAGATAGCAATCAGCCCCAGCATTTT,CASSLAHRGGDSNQPQHF
TRBJ2-7,TRBV6-2/TRBV6-3,.,.,TGTGCCAGCAGCGTAGGCTCCTACGAGCAGTACTTC,CASSVGSYEQYF
TRBJ1-4,TRBV6-6,few,.,TGTGCCAGCAGACTAGGACAGAGGGAAAAACTGTTTTTT,CASRLGQREKLFF
TRBJ1-2,TRBV19,few,TRBD1,TGTGCCAGTAGTAGAAGGGCAGGGGGCAACTATGGCTACACCTTC,CASSRRAGGNYGYTF
TRBJ2-7,TRBV27,once,TRBD1,TGTGCCAGCACATCACAGGGGGCCGGTTCCTACGAGCAGTACTTC,CASTSQGAGSYEQYF
TRBJ2-3,TRBV9,.,TRBD2,TGTGCCAGCAGCGTAGCTTCGACTAGCGGGAGTATTCAAGATACGCAGTATTTT,CASSVASTSGSIQDTQYF
TRBJ2-1,TRBV5-1,few,.,TGCGCCAGCAGCTTGGGGCTAGGACGGGCTAATGAGCAGTTCTTC,CASSLGLGRANEQFF
TRBJ2-5,TRBV20-1,few,TRBD2,TGCAGTGCTATTTTCTTAGCGGGGGCTACCCAGTACTTC,CSAIFLAGATQYF
TRBJ1-4,TRBV7-6,few,.,TGTGCCAGCAGCAGCACCCTAGGGGGTGAAAAACTGTTTTTT,CASSSTLGGEKLFF
TRBJ2-5,TRBV6-6,.,.,TGTGCCAGCAGTTACGGACAGCAAGAGACCCAGTACTTC,CASSYGQQETQYF
TRBJ2-7,TRBV12-3/TRBV12-4,.,TRBD2,TGTGCCAGCAGCCTAAGCGGGGGAGGAGACGAGCAGTACTTC,CASSLSGGGDEQYF
TRBJ1-3,TRBV3-1,many,TRBD1,TGTGCCAGCAGCCGACGGACAGGGGCGGACACCATATATTTT,CASSRRTGADTIYF
TRBJ2-5,TRBV24-1,many,.,TGTGCCACCAGTGCCACAGAAGAGACCCAGTACTTC,CATSATEETQYF
TRBJ2-1,TRBV20-1,many,.,TGCAGTGCGGTCGTGGATAGCTCCTACAATGAGCAGTTCTTC,CSAVVDSSYNEQFF
TRBJ1-1,TRBV29-1,.,.,TGCAGCGTGAGGGTGAGGGACACTGAAGCTTTCTTT,CSVRVRDTEAFF
TRBJ2-1,TRBV12-3/TRBV12-4,many,TRBD1,TGTGCCAGCAGTACCGGACAGGGGGCCTACAATGAGCAGTTCTTC,CASSTGQGAYNEQFF
TRBJ2-1,TRBV2,few,TRBD2,TGTGCCAGCAGTTTTAGCGGGAGTACCCATGAGCAGTTCTTC,CASSFSGSTHEQFF
TRBJ2-7,TRBV7-9,.,TRBD1,TGTGCCAGCAGCAGGACGACAGGGGATTACGAGCAGTACTTC,CASSRTTGDYEQYF
TRBJ2-1,TRBV9,.,TRBD1,TGTGCCAGCAGCCCTGGGACAGGGGGCGGCAATGAGCAGTTCTTC,CASSPGTGGGNEQFF
TRBJ2-2,TRBV19,few,TRBD1,TGTGCCAGCCGGGACAGGGGAAAGACCGGGGAGCTGTTTTTT,CASRDRGKTGELFF
TRBJ2-2,TRBV9,.,.,TGTGCCAGCCGGCGGGACTTTCTGAACACCGGGGAGCTGTTTTTT,CASRRDFLNTGELFF
TRBJ2-1,TRBV20-1,many,.,TGCAGTGCTGAGAACAATGAGCAGTTCTTC,CSAENNEQFF
TRBJ2-7,TRBV27,.,.,TGTGCCAGCACTCCTCTTACTAGCGAGCAGTACTTC,CASTPLTSEQYF
TRBJ2-6,TRBV5-6,many,.,TGTGCCAGCAGCCCCCTTCCTTTTGGGGCCAACGTCCTGACTTTC,CASSPLPFGANVLTF
TRBJ2-7,TRBV5-1,.,.,TGCGCCAGCAGCAGAATAGCGGATACCTACGAGCAGTACTTC,CASSRIADTYEQYF
TRBJ2-5,TRBV5-1,many,.,TGCGCCAGCAGCTTGAAGGGAACTGAGACCCAGTACTTC,CASSLKGTETQYF
TRBJ2-5,TRBV5-1,few,TRBD2,TGCGCCAGCAGCTTAGCCGGGACTAGCCAAGAGACCCAGTACTTC,CASSLAGTSQETQYF
TRBJ1-1,TRBV6-2/TRBV6-3,few,.,TGTGCCAGCAGGGACGGGGGGAAGCGAAGCACTGAAGCTTTCTTT,CASRDGGKRSTEAFF
TRBJ2-4,TRBV7-3,.,TRBD1,TGTGCCAGCAGCCAACAGGGGGCGAACATTCAGTACTTC,CASSQQGANIQYF
TRBJ2-7,TRBV6-2/TRBV6-3,many,.,TGTGCCAGCACAACGGGCAAGATCTACGAGCAGTACTTC,CASTTGKIYEQYF